Shown below are 6 T cell receptor beta chains from a single sample sequenced in a study of spatial heterogeneity in lung cancer. From the 5' RACE reads, TCRdb called clonotypes with MiXCR, one entry per CDR3 protein. Here the sample spans fewer than 20,000 distinct CDR3 sequences, over 15% being singletons. Time point given: sample taken at primary tumor resection. Unsorted whole RNA of tumor, nontumor lung or frozen PBMC was sequenced. The input for sequencing was PBMCs, taken at surgery. The source of these receptors is a male donor with early-stage non-small cell lung cancer.

The rearrangement links TRBV5-1 to TRBJ2-3; the D gene is possibly TRBD2 (6 bases). This CDR3 comprises 15 residues. Trimming left V 3 bases short and J 0 bases short, with 11 bases between. Germline V gene lookup returns CDR1 SGHRS and CDR2 YFSETQ. In nucleotides, the CDR3 is TGCGCCAGCAGCTCGGGACTTACTAGCACAGATACGCAGTATTTT. Translated: CASSSGLTSTDTQYF. Full variable domain (missing parts from reference TRBV5-1 and TRBJ2-3): KAGVTQTPRYLIKTRGQQVTLSCSPISGHRSVSWYQQTPGQGLQFLFEYFSETQRNKGNFPGRFSGRQFSNSRSEMNVSTLELGDSALYLCASSSGLTSTDTQYFGPGTRLTVL.

The chain has TRBV5-5 and TRBJ2-5; perhaps TRBD2 as D (6 bases). V lost 0 bases and J 5 bases, leaving 11 bases between the germline ends. CDR1 and CDR2 from the germline V gene are SGHKS and YYEKEE (reference sequence). CDR3 length: 14 amino acids. The CDR3 DNA reads TGTGCCAGCAGCTTGGAGTCCACTAGCGAGACCCAGTACTTC. Residues: CASSLESTSETQYF.

The chain couples TRBV5-1 to TRBJ1-4; a possible D gene is TRBD1 (6 bases). The CDR3 runs to 14 residues. CDR1 and CDR2 (germline): SGHRS, YFSETQ. The ends were cut back, 3 bases at V and 8 bases at J, with 14 bases in the middle. The CDR3 spells CASSYGQNPEKLFF. CDR3 coding DNA: TGCGCCAGCAGCTATGGACAGAATCCGGAAAAACTGTTTTTT.

This clonotype was seen many times. This chain links TRBV20-1 with TRBJ1-5; D call uncertain. CDR1 is DFQATT, CDR2 SNEGSKA, per germline (reference sequence). The CDR3 runs 13 residues. The germline V and J ends were trimmed by 6 bases and 0 bases, with 9 bases remaining between them. CDR3 bases: TGCAGTGCGGAAGTTAATAGCAATCAGCCCCAGCATTTT. Protein: CSAEVNSNQPQHF.

As regards this clonotype: Since a much larger clone is just one base distant, this may be a read error. The genes are TRBV29-1 and TRBJ1-2, with unresolved D. The CDR3 runs 16 residues. Germline V CDR1 and CDR2: SQVTM, ANQGSEA. Trimming removed 2 bases at V and 0 bases at J, with 16 bases between. CDR3 sequence (DNA): TGCAGCGTTGAACAGGCAACAGACGAGACTAACTATGGCTACACCTTC. This encodes CSVEQATDETNYGYTF.

This clonotype has ten or more counts. J is TRBJ1-1 and V is TRBV29-1; D perhaps matches TRBD1 (5 bases). The CDR3 loop spans 11 amino acids. In germline, CDR1 is SQVTM, CDR2 ANQGSEA. The ends were cut back, 7 bases at V and 6 bases at J, with 12 bases in the middle. CDR3 protein: CSARAGSEAFF. The CDR3 DNA is TGCAGCGCCCGGGCAGGGTCTGAAGCTTTCTTT.